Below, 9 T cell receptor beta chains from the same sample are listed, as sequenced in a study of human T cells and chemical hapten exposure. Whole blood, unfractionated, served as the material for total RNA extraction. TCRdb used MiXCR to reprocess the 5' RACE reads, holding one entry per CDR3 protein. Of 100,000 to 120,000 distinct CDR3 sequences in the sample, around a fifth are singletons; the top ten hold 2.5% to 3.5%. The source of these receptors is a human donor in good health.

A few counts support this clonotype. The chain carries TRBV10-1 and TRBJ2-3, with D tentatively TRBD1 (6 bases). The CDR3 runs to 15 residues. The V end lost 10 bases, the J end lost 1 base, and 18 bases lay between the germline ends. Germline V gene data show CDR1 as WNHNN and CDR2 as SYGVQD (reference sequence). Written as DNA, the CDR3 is TGCGCCACCTTTTACGACAGGTCTCGCACAGATACGCAGTATTTT. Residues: CATFYDRSRTDTQYF.

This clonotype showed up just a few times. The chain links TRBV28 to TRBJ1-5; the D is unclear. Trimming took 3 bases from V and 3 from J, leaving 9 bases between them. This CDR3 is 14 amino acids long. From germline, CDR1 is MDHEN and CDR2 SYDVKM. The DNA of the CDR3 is TGTGCCAGCAGTTTTCTACCCGACAATCAGCCCCAGCATTTT. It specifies CASSFLPDNQPQHF.

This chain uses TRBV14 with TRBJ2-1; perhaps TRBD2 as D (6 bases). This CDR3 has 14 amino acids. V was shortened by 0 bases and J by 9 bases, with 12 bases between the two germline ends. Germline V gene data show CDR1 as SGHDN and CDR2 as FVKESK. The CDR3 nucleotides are TGTGCCAGCAGCCAAGATCGGAGGAGGGGTGAGCAGTTCTTC. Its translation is CASSQDRRRGEQFF.

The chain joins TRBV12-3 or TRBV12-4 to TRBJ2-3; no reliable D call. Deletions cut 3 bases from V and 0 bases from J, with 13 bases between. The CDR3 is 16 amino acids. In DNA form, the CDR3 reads TGTGCCAGCAGTTTCCTGCCCATAGGTAGCACAGATACGCAGTATTTT. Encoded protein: CASSFLPIGSTDTQYF.

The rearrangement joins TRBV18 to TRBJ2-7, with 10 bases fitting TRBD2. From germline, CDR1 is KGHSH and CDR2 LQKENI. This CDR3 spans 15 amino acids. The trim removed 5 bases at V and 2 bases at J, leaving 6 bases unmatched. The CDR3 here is CASSDRAGGPYEQYF. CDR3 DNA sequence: TGTGCCAGCTCAGACCGAGCGGGAGGGCCCTACGAGCAGTACTTC.

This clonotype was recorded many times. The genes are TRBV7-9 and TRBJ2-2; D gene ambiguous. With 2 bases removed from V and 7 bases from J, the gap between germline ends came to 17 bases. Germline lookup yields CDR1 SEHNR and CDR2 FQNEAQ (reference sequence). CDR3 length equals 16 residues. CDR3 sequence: CASSLPPERAGGELFF. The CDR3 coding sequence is TGTGCCAGCAGCTTACCCCCCGAAAGGGCCGGCGGGGAGCTGTTTTTT.

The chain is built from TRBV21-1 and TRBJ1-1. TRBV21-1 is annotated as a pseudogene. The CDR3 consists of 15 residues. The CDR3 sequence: CASSSEVVWDTEAFF. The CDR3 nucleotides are TGTGCCAGCAGCTCGGAGGTAGTTTGGGACACTGAAGCTTTCTTT.

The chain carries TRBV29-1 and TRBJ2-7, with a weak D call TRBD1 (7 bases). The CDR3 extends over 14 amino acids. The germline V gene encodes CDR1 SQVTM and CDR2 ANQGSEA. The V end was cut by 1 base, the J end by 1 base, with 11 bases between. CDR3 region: CSVEVAGGSYEQYF. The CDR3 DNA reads TGCAGCGTTGAAGTCGCAGGGGGGTCCTACGAGCAGTACTTC.

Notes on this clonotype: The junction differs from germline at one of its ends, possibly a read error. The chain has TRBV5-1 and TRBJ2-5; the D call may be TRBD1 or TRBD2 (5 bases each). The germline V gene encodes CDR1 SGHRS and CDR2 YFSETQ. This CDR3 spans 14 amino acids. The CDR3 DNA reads TGCGCCAGCAGGTTGGGACCGGACCAAGAGACCCAGTACTTC. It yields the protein CASRLGPDQETQYF.